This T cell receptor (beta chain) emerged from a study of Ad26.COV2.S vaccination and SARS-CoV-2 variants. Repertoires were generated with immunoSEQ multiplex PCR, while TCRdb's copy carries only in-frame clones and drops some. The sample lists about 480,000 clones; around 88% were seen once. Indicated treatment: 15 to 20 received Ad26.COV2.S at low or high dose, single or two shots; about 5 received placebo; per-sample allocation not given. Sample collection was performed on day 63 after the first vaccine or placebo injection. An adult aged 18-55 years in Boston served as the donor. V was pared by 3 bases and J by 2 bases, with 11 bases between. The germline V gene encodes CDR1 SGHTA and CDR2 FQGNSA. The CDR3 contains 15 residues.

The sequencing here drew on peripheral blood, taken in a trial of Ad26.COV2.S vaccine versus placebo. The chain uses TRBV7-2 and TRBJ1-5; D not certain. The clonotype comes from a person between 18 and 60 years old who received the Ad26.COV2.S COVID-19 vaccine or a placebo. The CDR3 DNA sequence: TGTGCCAGCAGCTTTGGTGTCGCGGGCAATCAGCCCCAGCATTTT. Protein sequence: CASSFGVAGNQPQHF. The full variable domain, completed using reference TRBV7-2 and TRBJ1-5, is GAGVSQSPSNKVTEKGKDVELRCDPISGHTALYWYRQSLGQGLEFLIYFQGNSAPDKSGLPSDRFSAERTGGSVSTLTIQRTQQEDSAVYLCASSFGVAGNQPQHFGDGTRLSIL.